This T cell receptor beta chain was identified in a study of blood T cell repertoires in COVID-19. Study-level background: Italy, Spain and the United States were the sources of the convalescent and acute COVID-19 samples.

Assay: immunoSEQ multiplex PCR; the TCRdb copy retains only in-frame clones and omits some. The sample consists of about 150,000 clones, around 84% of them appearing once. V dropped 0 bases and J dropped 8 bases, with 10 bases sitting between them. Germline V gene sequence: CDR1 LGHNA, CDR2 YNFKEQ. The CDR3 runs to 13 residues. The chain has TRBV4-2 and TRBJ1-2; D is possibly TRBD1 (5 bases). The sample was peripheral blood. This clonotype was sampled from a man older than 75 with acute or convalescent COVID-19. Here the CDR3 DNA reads TGTGCCAGCAGCCAAGACAGGGTGGGGGGCTACACCTTC. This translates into CASSQDRVGGYTF.